This T cell receptor beta chain was sequenced in a study of beta chain features in type 1 diabetes. The table lists this clone with a few counts. What it binds is unknown. cDNA synthesis used the whole RNA isolate, giving expressed TCRB sequences. Sequenced naive, central memory and regulatory T cell samples produced an average of around 3.9 million reads. Sequencing used immunoSEQ multiplex PCR; TCRdb keeps in-frame clones, though not all of them. The sample holds some 130,000 clones, 7% to 10% seen once. Study findings and constraints: There was a moderate but significant shortening of TCRB CDR3s in all four CD4+ subsets of Type 1 diabetes patients. It was among patients, rather than healthy donors, that naive, central memory and Treg TCRB repertoires appeared more similar. Among type 1 diabetes patients, VDJ junctions had fewer insertions and more deletions.

This CDR3 is built from 14 residues. V was shortened by 1 base and J by 3 bases, with 8 bases between the two germline ends. The germline V gene encodes CDR1 SEHNR and CDR2 FQNEAQ (reference sequence). The sample was central memory CD4+ T cells from blood. This receptor was obtained from a young man with type 1 diabetes. The chain carries TRBV7-9 and TRBJ2-3; tentative D call: TRBD2 (6 bases). The CDR3 here is CASSLERATDTQYF. Here the CDR3 DNA reads TGTGCCAGCAGCTTAGAGCGGGCAACAGATACGCAGTATTTT.